This T cell receptor beta chain was found in a study of T cell changes during pregnancy in multiple sclerosis (dated by TCRdb to 2018 to 2020). Looking at the study overall: Changes in the T cell repertoire over the course of pregnancy were examined in this study in women with multiple sclerosis.

CDR1 is given as SNHLY and CDR2 as FYNNEI, both from the germline V gene. Spanning cysteine to phenylalanine, the CDR3 consists of 13 amino acids. Here the CDR3 DNA is all that survives: 39 bases in frame from base 1. Trimming removed 2 bases from V and 8 bases from J, leaving 12 bases between the germline ends. Comments on this clone: The antigen it recognizes is unknown. No base-level quality is on record; no much larger clone is a single base apart.

The library relied on the immunoSEQ multiplex PCR assay. TCRdb limited this immuneACCESS table to in-frame rearrangements with V and J called. A share of clones is missing; checked studies link under half to unresolved V genes, and the rest is unexplained. Present in this sample are about 52,000 clones, over 80% of which were seen just once. The ten largest clonotypes hold approximately 0.15% of the sample. This sequence was found in a female donor in good health, enrolled as a control in a pregnancy study. This specimen consisted of CD4+ T cells from peripheral blood mononuclear cells, obtained after pregnancy. In this chain, TRBV2 is recombined with TRBJ1-2; no D segment can be confidently identified. The nucleotide sequence is TGTGCCAGCAGTGAAAGTGTAAGGGAGGGCTACACCTTC. It encodes CASSESVREGYTF. With the rest looked up from the reference TRBV2 and TRBJ1-2 genes rather than sequenced, the full variable domain is EPEVTQTPSHQVTQMGQEVILRCVPISNHLYFYWYRQILGQKVEFLVSFYNNEISEKSEIFDDQFSVERPDGSNFTLKIRSTKLEDSAMYFCASSESVREGYTFGSGTRLTVV.